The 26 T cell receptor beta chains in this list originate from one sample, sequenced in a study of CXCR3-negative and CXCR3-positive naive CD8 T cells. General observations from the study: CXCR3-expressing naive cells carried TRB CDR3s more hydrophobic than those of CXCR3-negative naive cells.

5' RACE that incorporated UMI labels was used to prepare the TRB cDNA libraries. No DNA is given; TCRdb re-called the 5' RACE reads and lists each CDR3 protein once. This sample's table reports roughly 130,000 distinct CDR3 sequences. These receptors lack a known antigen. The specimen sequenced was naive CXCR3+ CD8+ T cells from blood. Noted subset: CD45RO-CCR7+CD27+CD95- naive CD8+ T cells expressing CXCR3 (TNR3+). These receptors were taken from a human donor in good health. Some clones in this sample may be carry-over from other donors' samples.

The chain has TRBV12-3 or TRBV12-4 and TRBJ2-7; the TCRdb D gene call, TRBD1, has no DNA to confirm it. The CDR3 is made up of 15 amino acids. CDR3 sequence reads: CASSLIRDRVYEQYF.

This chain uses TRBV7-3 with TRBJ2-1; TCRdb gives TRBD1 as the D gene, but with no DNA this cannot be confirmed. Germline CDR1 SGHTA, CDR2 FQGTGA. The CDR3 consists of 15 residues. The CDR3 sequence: CASSLMTEFYNEQFF.

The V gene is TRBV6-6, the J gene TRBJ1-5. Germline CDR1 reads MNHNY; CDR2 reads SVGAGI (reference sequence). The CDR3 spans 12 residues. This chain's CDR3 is CASSQDNQPQHF.

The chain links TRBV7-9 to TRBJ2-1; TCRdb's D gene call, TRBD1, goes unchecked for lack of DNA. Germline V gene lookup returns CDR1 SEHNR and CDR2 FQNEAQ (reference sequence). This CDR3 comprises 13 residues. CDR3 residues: CASSHPTGNEQFF.

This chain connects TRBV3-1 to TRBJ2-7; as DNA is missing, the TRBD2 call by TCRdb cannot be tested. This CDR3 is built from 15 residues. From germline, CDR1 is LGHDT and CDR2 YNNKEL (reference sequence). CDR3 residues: CASSQERGYSYEQYF.

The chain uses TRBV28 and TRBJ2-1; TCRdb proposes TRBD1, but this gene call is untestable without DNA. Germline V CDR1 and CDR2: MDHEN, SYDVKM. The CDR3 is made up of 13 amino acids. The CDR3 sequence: CASRPNRDPEQFF.

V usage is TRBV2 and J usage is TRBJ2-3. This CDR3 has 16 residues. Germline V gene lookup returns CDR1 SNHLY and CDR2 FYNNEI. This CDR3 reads CASRVGTFTNTDTQYF. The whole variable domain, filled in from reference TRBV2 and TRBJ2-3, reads EPEVTQTPSHQVTQMGQEVILRCVPISNHLYFYWYRQILGQKVEFLVSFYNNEISEKSEIFDDQFSVERPDGSNFTLKIRSTKLEDSAMYFCASRVGTFTNTDTQYFGPGTRLTVL.

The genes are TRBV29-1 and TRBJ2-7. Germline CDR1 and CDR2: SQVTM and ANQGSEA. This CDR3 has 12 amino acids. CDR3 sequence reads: CSVFTTFYEQYF.

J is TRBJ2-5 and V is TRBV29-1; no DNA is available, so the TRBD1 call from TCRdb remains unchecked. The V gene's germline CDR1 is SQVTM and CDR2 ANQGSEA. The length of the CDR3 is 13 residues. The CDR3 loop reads CSVEAGYRETQYF.

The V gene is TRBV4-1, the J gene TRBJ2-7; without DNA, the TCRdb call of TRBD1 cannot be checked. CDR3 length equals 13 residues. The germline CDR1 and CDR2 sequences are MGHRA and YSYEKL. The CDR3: CASSQGAGPEQYF.

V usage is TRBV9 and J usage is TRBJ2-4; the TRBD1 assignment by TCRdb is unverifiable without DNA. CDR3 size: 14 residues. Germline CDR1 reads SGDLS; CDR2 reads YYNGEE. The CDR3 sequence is CASSADRVENIQYF.

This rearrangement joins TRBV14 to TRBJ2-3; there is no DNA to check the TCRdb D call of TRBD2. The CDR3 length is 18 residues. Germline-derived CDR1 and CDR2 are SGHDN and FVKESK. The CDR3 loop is CASSQGASDPLYTDTQYF.

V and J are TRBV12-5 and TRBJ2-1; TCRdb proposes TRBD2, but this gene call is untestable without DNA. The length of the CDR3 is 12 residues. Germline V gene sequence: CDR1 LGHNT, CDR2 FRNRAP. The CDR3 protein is CASGRGAYEQFF. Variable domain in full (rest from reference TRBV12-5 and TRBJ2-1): DARVTQTPRHKVTEMGQEVTMRCQPILGHNTVFWYRQTMMQGLELLAYFRNRAPLDDSGMPKDRFSAEMPDATLATLKIQPSEPRDSAVYFCASGRGAYEQFFGPGTRLTVL.

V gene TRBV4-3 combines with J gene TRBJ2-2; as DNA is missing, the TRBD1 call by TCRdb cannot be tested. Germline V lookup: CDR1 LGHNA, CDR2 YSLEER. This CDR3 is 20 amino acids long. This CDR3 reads CASSHLLLGTGESNTGELFF.

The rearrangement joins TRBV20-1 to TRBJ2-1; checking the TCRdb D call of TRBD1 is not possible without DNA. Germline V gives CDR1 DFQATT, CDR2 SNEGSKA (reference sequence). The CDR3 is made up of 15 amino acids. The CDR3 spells CSARKWRGTYNEQFF.

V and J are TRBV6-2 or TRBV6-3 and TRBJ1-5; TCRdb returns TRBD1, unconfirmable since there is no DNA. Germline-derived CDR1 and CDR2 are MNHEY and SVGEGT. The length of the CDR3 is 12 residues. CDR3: CASSYFGGSEHF.

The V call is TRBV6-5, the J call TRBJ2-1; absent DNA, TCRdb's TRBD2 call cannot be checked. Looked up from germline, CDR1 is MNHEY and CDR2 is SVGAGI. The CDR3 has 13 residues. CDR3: CASSPIAGAEQFF.

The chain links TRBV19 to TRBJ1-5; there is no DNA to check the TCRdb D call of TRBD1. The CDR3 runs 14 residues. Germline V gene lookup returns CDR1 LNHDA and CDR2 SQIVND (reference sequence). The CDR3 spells CASSGGGGDQPQHF.

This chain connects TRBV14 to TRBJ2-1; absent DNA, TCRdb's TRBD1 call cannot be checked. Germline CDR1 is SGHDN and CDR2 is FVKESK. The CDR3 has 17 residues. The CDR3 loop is CASSGRDRASIWDEQFF.

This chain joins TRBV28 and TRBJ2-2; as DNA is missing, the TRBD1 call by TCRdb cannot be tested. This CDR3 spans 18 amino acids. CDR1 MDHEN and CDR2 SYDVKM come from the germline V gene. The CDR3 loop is CASSPPGSDRIDTGELFF.

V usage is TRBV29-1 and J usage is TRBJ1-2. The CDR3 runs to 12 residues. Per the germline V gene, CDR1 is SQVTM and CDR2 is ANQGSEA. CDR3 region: CSVVEQNGGYTF.

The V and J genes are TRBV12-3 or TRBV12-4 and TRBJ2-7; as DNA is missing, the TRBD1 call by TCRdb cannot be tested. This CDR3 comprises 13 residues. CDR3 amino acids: CASSSGQSYEQYF.

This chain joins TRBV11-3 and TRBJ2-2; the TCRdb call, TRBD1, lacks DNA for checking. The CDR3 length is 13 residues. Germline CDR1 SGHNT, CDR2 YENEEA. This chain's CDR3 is CASSSPGAGELFF.

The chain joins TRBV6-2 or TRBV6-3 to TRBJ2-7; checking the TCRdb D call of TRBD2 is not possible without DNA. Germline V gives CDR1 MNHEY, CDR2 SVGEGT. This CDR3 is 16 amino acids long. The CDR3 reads CASSYDAGQSSYEQYF.

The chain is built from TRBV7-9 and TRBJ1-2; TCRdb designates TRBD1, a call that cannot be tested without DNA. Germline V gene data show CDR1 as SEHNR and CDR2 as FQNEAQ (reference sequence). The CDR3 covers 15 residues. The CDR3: CASSLYGQDLDGYTF.

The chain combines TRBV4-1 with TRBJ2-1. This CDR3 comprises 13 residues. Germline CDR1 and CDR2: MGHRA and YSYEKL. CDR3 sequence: CASSQARYNEQFF.